A selection of T cell receptor beta chains follows, all from one sample in a study of Tregs in tolerant kidney transplant recipients. Here immunoSEQ multiplex PCR was the method, and the copy in TCRdb shows in-frame clones only, minus some. This table has more than 30,000 clones, 82% appearing once. The antigens of these receptors remain unknown. The sequencing sample was made of Tregs from blood cultured with allogeneic cells. These receptors were obtained from a human donor in good health. Each CDR3 is given with its conserved first and last residue. A D gene is named only where the DNA matches it firmly. Clone size appears in some rows only: once, few, many, or a class for an expanded clone.

len: 12
d_gene: NA
v_gene: TRBV5-1
j_gene: TRBJ2-7
abundance: NA
CDR3aa: CASSLQGPEQYF
CDR3nt: TGCGCCAGCAGCCTACAGGGACCCGAGCAGTACTTC

len: 15
d_gene: TRBD2
v_gene: TRBV6-6
j_gene: TRBJ2-7
abundance: NA
CDR3aa: CASSPRDGSGGEQYF
CDR3nt: TGTGCCAGCAGTCCGAGGGACGGCAGCGGGGGGGAGCAGTACTTC

len: 12
d_gene: NA
v_gene: TRBV2
j_gene: TRBJ2-7
abundance: NA
CDR3aa: CASSAWDYEQYF
CDR3nt: TGTGCCAGCAGTGCTTGGGACTACGAGCAGTACTTC

len: 13
d_gene: NA
v_gene: TRBV14
j_gene: TRBJ1-6
abundance: NA
CDR3aa: CASSQVAVSPLHF
CDR3nt: TGTGCCAGCAGCCAAGTTGCAGTCTCACCCCTCCACTTT

len: 17
d_gene: NA
v_gene: TRBV7-8
j_gene: TRBJ2-3
abundance: NA
CDR3aa: CASARARKISSTDTQYF
CDR3nt: TGTGCCAGCGCCCGGGCGCGGAAGATTTCGAGCACAGATACGCAGTATTTT

len: 11
d_gene: NA
v_gene: TRBV19
j_gene: TRBJ1-2
abundance: NA
CDR3aa: CASSIGFGYTF
CDR3nt: TGTGCCAGTAGTATTGGGTTTGGCTACACCTTC

len: 16
d_gene: NA
v_gene: TRBV7-2
j_gene: TRBJ2-2
abundance: NA
CDR3aa: CASKADIGSNTGELFF
CDR3nt: TGTGCCAGCAAGGCGGACATAGGTTCGAACACCGGGGAGCTGTTTTTT

len: 20
d_gene: TRBD2
v_gene: TRBV15
j_gene: TRBJ2-1
abundance: few
CDR3aa: CATSRFRTSGSPSSYNEQFF
CDR3nt: TGTGCCACCAGCAGATTCCGGACTAGCGGGTCCCCGAGCTCCTACAATGAGCAGTTCTTC

len: 16
d_gene: TRBD1
v_gene: TRBV19
j_gene: TRBJ1-2
abundance: NA
CDR3aa: CASSIDLGQEAYGYTF
CDR3nt: TGTGCCAGTAGTATAGATTTGGGACAGGAGGCCTATGGCTACACCTTC

len: 14
d_gene: TRBD1
v_gene: TRBV5-6
j_gene: TRBJ2-5
abundance: NA
CDR3aa: CASSRGRDQETQYF
CDR3nt: TGTGCCAGCAGCAGGGGGCGAGACCAAGAGACCCAGTACTTC

len: 14
d_gene: NA
v_gene: TRBV7-9
j_gene: TRBJ2-5
abundance: NA
CDR3aa: CASTVDGSQETQYF
CDR3nt: TGTGCCAGCACAGTGGACGGTAGCCAAGAGACCCAGTACTTC

len: 14
d_gene: NA
v_gene: TRBV4-1
j_gene: TRBJ1-1
abundance: few
CDR3aa: CASSQVVRNTEAFF
CDR3nt: TGCGCCAGCAGCCAAGTGGTGAGGAACACTGAAGCTTTCTTT

len: 14
d_gene: NA
v_gene: TRBV7-2
j_gene: TRBJ2-7
abundance: once
CDR3aa: CASSDYGGSYEQYF
CDR3nt: TGTGCCAGCAGCGATTACGGAGGGTCCTACGAGCAGTACTTC

len: 21
d_gene: NA
v_gene: TRBV9
j_gene: TRBJ2-3
abundance: NA
CDR3aa: CASSSKRGGFLLEALTDTQYF
CDR3nt: TGTGCCAGCAGCTCCAAGAGAGGCGGTTTCCTGCTAGAAGCGCTCACAGATACGCAGTATTTT

len: 19
d_gene: TRBD1
v_gene: TRBV4-1
j_gene: TRBJ1-6
abundance: NA
CDR3aa: CASSQSGTAESPFYSPLHF
CDR3nt: TGCGCCAGCAGCCAATCCGGGACAGCCGAATCTCCTTTCTATTCACCCCTCCACTTT

len: 18
d_gene: TRBD1
v_gene: TRBV7-6
j_gene: TRBJ2-3
abundance: NA
CDR3aa: CASSPRTGQGTAFGTQYF
CDR3nt: TGTGCCAGCAGCCCACGGACAGGGCAAGGGACCGCCTTTGGTACGCAGTATTTT

len: 16
d_gene: NA
v_gene: TRBV19
j_gene: TRBJ2-6
abundance: NA
CDR3aa: CASSIFTPSGANVLTF
CDR3nt: TGTGCCAGTAGTATCTTCACCCCCTCTGGGGCCAACGTCCTGACTTTC

len: 13
d_gene: NA
v_gene: TRBV7-3
j_gene: TRBJ1-1
abundance: NA
CDR3aa: CASSPPGAGEAFF
CDR3nt: TGTGCCAGCAGCCCACCAGGGGCAGGTGAAGCTTTCTTT

len: 13
d_gene: NA
v_gene: TRBV6-1
j_gene: TRBJ1-5
abundance: NA
CDR3aa: CANSEGVNQPQHF
CDR3nt: TGTGCCAACTCGGAGGGGGTTAATCAGCCCCAGCATTTT

len: 15
d_gene: NA
v_gene: TRBV7-9
j_gene: TRBJ2-3
abundance: NA
CDR3aa: CASRPSGRLGDTQYF
CDR3nt: TGTGCCAGCAGGCCCAGCGGCCGCCTTGGAGATACGCAGTATTTT

len: 13
d_gene: NA
v_gene: TRBV7-6
j_gene: TRBJ1-1
abundance: medium-sized
CDR3aa: CASSSFSGIEAFF
CDR3nt: TGTGCCAGCAGCTCGTTCTCCGGGATTGAAGCTTTCTTT

len: 13
d_gene: NA
v_gene: TRBV5-1
j_gene: TRBJ1-2
abundance: few
CDR3aa: CASSSQGSYGYTF
CDR3nt: TGCGCCAGCAGCTCCCAGGGATCCTATGGCTACACCTTC

len: 13
d_gene: NA
v_gene: TRBV30
j_gene: TRBJ2-7
abundance: medium-sized
CDR3aa: CAWSVLGVQKQYF
CDR3nt: TGTGCCTGGAGTGTACTTGGCGTGCAAAAGCAGTACTTC

len: 12
d_gene: NA
v_gene: TRBV29-1
j_gene: TRBJ1-2
abundance: NA
CDR3aa: CSVVQVLYGYTF
CDR3nt: TGCAGCGTTGTGCAGGTTCTCTATGGCTACACCTTC

len: 15
d_gene: NA
v_gene: TRBV5-1
j_gene: TRBJ1-3
abundance: once
CDR3aa: CASSITGNFGNTIYF
CDR3nt: TGCGCCAGCAGCATTACAGGGAACTTTGGAAACACCATATATTTT

len: 14
d_gene: NA
v_gene: TRBV7-2
j_gene: TRBJ2-3
abundance: NA
CDR3aa: CASSLGVYTDTQYF
CDR3nt: TGTGCCAGCAGCTTAGGGGTCTACACAGATACGCAGTATTTT

len: 12
d_gene: NA
v_gene: TRBV30
j_gene: TRBJ1-2
abundance: NA
CDR3aa: CASAGDYYGYTF
CDR3nt: TGTGCCTCTGCAGGGGACTACTATGGCTACACCTTC

len: 14
d_gene: NA
v_gene: TRBV30
j_gene: TRBJ2-7
abundance: NA
CDR3aa: CAWSATPANYEQYF
CDR3nt: TGTGCCTGGAGTGCCACGCCCGCAAACTACGAGCAGTACTTC

len: 14
d_gene: TRBD1
v_gene: TRBV25-1
j_gene: TRBJ1-6
abundance: NA
CDR3aa: CASSGTGKNSPLHF
CDR3nt: TGTGCCAGCAGCGGGACAGGGAAAAATTCACCCCTCCACTTT

len: 17
d_gene: TRBD1
v_gene: TRBV2
j_gene: TRBJ2-3
abundance: NA
CDR3aa: CASRSPRTGQGIDTQYF
CDR3nt: TGTGCCAGCAGATCCCCCCGCACGGGACAGGGGATAGATACGCAGTATTTT

len: 15
d_gene: NA
v_gene: TRBV19
j_gene: TRBJ1-2
abundance: NA
CDR3aa: CASTGLRLRDYGYTF
CDR3nt: TGTGCCAGTACAGGCTTGCGTCTAAGGGACTATGGCTACACCTTC

len: 17
d_gene: TRBD2
v_gene: TRBV28
j_gene: TRBJ2-1
abundance: NA
CDR3aa: CASSLPVSGSFKSEQFF
CDR3nt: TGTGCCAGCAGTTTACCGGTTAGCGGGAGTTTCAAATCGGAGCAGTTCTTC

len: 15
d_gene: NA
v_gene: TRBV19
j_gene: TRBJ1-5
abundance: few
CDR3aa: CASSIEGNSNQPQHF
CDR3nt: TGTGCCAGTAGTATAGAGGGGAATAGCAATCAGCCCCAGCATTTT

len: 15
d_gene: NA
v_gene: TRBV19
j_gene: TRBJ2-3
abundance: few
CDR3aa: CASSMSPTSTDTQYF
CDR3nt: TGTGCCAGTAGTATGAGCCCTACGAGCACAGATACGCAGTATTTT

len: 15
d_gene: NA
v_gene: TRBV2
j_gene: TRBJ2-5
abundance: once
CDR3aa: CASTPGLADGETQYF
CDR3nt: TGTGCCAGCACCCCCGGACTCGCGGACGGAGAGACCCAGTACTTC

len: 16
d_gene: TRBD1
v_gene: TRBV6-6
j_gene: TRBJ1-3
abundance: NA
CDR3aa: CASRYSWGQGRNTIYF
CDR3nt: TGTGCCAGCAGATACTCGTGGGGACAGGGAAGAAACACCATATATTTT

len: 10
d_gene: NA
v_gene: TRBV5-1
j_gene: TRBJ1-2
abundance: medium-sized
CDR3aa: CASRHYGYTF
CDR3nt: TGCGCCAGCAGACACTATGGCTACACCTTC

len: 14
d_gene: TRBD1
v_gene: TRBV19
j_gene: TRBJ1-2
abundance: NA
CDR3aa: CASSIRQGERGYTF
CDR3nt: TGTGCCAGTAGTATAAGGCAGGGGGAGCGAGGCTACACCTTC

len: 15
d_gene: TRBD1
v_gene: TRBV27
j_gene: TRBJ1-2
abundance: NA
CDR3aa: CASSGQGGSNYGYTF
CDR3nt: TGTGCCAGCAGTGGACAGGGAGGATCTAACTATGGCTACACCTTC

len: 16
d_gene: TRBD2
v_gene: TRBV4-3
j_gene: TRBJ2-2
abundance: NA
CDR3aa: CASSQASGRNTGELFF
CDR3nt: TGCGCCAGCAGCCAGGCTAGCGGGAGGAACACCGGGGAGCTGTTTTTT

len: 11
d_gene: NA
v_gene: TRBV20-1
j_gene: TRBJ2-5
abundance: NA
CDR3aa: CSAWVGETQYF
CDR3nt: TGCAGTGCGTGGGTGGGAGAGACCCAGTACTTC

len: 12
d_gene: NA
v_gene: TRBV19
j_gene: TRBJ1-2
abundance: few
CDR3aa: CASSTSIYGYTF
CDR3nt: TGTGCCAGTAGTACTTCGATCTATGGCTACACCTTC

len: 13
d_gene: NA
v_gene: TRBV19
j_gene: TRBJ2-5
abundance: once
CDR3aa: CASSITRMETQYF
CDR3nt: TGTGCCAGTAGTATCACTAGGATGGAGACCCAGTACTTC

len: 15
d_gene: NA
v_gene: TRBV7-9
j_gene: TRBJ1-6
abundance: NA
CDR3aa: CASSQWTANNSPLHF
CDR3nt: TGTGCCAGCAGCCAATGGACAGCAAATAATTCACCCCTCCACTTT

len: 14
d_gene: NA
v_gene: TRBV28
j_gene: TRBJ1-2
abundance: NA
CDR3aa: CASTSVAIGYGYTF
CDR3nt: TGTGCCAGCACCTCAGTCGCCATAGGCTATGGCTACACCTTC

len: 15
d_gene: TRBD2
v_gene: TRBV11-3
j_gene: TRBJ2-5
abundance: NA
CDR3aa: CASSLLAGGPETQYF
CDR3nt: TGTGCCAGCAGCTTACTAGCGGGGGGGCCAGAGACCCAGTACTTC

len: 16
d_gene: NA
v_gene: TRBV5-1
j_gene: TRBJ2-7
abundance: NA
CDR3aa: CASSPGTVKGGYEQYF
CDR3nt: TGCGCCAGCAGCCCAGGGACAGTCAAGGGAGGCTACGAGCAGTACTTC

len: 18
d_gene: TRBD2
v_gene: TRBV11-3
j_gene: TRBJ2-1
abundance: NA
CDR3aa: CASSSGLAGGLNYNEQFF
CDR3nt: TGTGCCAGCAGCTCGGGACTAGCGGGAGGGTTAAACTACAATGAGCAGTTCTTC

len: 15
d_gene: NA
v_gene: TRBV2
j_gene: TRBJ2-3
abundance: NA
CDR3aa: CASSETDLGTDTQYF
CDR3nt: TGTGCCAGCAGTGAAACGGACTTAGGCACAGATACGCAGTATTTT

len: 13
d_gene: TRBD1
v_gene: TRBV6-1
j_gene: TRBJ1-1
abundance: few
CDR3aa: CASRDRGRTEAFF
CDR3nt: TGTGCCAGCAGGGACAGGGGGAGGACTGAAGCTTTCTTT

len: 14
d_gene: TRBD2
v_gene: TRBV7-2
j_gene: TRBJ2-3
abundance: medium-sized
CDR3aa: CASSFGGAHDTQYF
CDR3nt: TGTGCCAGCAGCTTCGGGGGGGCCCACGATACGCAGTATTTT

len: 13
d_gene: NA
v_gene: TRBV18
j_gene: TRBJ2-6
abundance: NA
CDR3aa: CASSPPYTSLLTF
CDR3nt: TGTGCCAGCTCACCACCCTACACCTCTCTCCTGACTTTC